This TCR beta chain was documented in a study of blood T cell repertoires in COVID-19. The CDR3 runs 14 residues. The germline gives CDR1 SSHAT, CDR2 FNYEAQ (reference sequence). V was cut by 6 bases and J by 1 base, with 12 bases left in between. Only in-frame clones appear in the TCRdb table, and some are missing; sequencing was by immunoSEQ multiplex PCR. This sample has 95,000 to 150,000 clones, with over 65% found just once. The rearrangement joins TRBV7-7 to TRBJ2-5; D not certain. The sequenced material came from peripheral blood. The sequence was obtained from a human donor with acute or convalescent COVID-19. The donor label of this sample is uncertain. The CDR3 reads CASSYSSGQETQYF. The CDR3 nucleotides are TGTGCCAGCAGTTATTCATCCGGCCAAGAGACCCAGTACTTC.